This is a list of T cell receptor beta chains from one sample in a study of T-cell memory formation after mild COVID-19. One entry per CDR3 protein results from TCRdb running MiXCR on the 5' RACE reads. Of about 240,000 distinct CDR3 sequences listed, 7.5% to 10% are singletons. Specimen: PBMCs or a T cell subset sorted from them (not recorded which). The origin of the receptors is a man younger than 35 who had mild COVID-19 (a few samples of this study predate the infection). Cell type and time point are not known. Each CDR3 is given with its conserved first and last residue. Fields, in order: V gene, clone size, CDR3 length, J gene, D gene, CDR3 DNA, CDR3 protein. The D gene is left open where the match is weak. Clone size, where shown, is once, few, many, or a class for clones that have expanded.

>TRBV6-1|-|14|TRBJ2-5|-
TGTGCCAGCAGTGAGGCAGGGTACCAAGAGACCCAGTACTTC
CASSEAGYQETQYF
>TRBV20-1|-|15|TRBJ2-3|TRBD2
TGCAGTGCCACCAGAGGTAGCGGGGACACAGATACGCAGTATTTT
CSATRGSGDTDTQYF
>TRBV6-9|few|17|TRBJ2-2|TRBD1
TGTGCCAGCAGTTATACCTCCGGGACAGCGAACACCGGGGAGCTGTTTTTT
CASSYTSGTANTGELFF
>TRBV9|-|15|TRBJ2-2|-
TGTGCCAGCAGCTTACTGCCAGGCGACACCGGGGAGCTGTTTTTT
CASSLLPGDTGELFF
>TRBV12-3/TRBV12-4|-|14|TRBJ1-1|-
TGTGCCCCCTCTCCCAGGTGCGGGAACACTGAAGCTTTCTTT
CAPSPRCGNTEAFF
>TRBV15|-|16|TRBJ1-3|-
TGTGCCACCAGCAGCGCAGGAGGCGCTTCTGGAAACACCATATATTTT
CATSSAGGASGNTIYF
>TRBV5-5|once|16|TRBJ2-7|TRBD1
TGTGCCAGCAGCCCGGTGGAGGGACAGGTCTTCAACGAGCAGTACTTC
CASSPVEGQVFNEQYF
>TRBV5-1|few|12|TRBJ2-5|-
TGCGCCAGCCGGTTTTGGGGGGAGACCCAGTACTTC
CASRFWGETQYF
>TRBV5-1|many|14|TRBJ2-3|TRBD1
TGCGCCAGCAGCCCGGACAGGGGGAAAGATACGCAGTATTTT
CASSPDRGKDTQYF
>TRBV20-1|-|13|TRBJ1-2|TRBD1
TGCAGTGCCCCCACAGGGGGAGTGAATGGCTACACCTTC
CSAPTGGVNGYTF
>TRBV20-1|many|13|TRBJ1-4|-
TGCAGTGCTAGAGAGTCCTTGGCCGAAAAACTGTTTTTT
CSARESLAEKLFF
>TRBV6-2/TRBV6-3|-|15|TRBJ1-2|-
TGTGCCAGCAGTTACGGCATAACCGTGAGCTATGGCTACACCTTC
CASSYGITVSYGYTF
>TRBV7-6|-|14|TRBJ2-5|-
TGTGCCAGCAGGGGGGACTGGGGGGTTGGGACCCAGTACTTC
CASRGDWGVGTQYF
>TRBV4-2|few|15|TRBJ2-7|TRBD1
TGTGCCAGCAGCCAAGGGACAGGGGGTTCCTACGAGCAGTACTTC
CASSQGTGGSYEQYF
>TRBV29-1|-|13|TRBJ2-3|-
TGCAGTCTCAACCCGGTTAGCACAGATACGCAGTATTTT
CSLNPVSTDTQYF
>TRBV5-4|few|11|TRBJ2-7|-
TGTGCCAGCAGCTTGTGGGACGAGCAGTACTTC
CASSLWDEQYF
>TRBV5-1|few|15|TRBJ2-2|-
TGCGCCAGCAGCTGGGGATTCCGGACCTCAGGGGAGCTGTTTTTT
CASSWGFRTSGELFF
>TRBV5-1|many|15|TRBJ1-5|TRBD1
TGCGCCAGCAGCCTGTGGACAGGGCAGAATCAGCCCCAGCATTTT
CASSLWTGQNQPQHF
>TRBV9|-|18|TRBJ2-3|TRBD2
TGTGCCAGCAGCGTAGATGCTAGCGGGGGGGCCATCACAGATACGCAGTATTTT
CASSVDASGGAITDTQYF
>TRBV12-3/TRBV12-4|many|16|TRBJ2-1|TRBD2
TGTGCCAGCGACGCTGCGGGGGGGCGCTCCTACAATGAGCAGTTCTTC
CASDAAGGRSYNEQFF
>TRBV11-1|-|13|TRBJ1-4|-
TGTGCCAGCAGCTTACACAGGAATGAAAAACTGTTTTTT
CASSLHRNEKLFF
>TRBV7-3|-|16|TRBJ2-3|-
TGTGCCAGCAGCTTAGGCGGGACCCCGCACACAGATACGCAGTATTTT
CASSLGGTPHTDTQYF
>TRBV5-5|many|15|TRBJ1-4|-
TGTGCCAGCAGCTTGACGGCAGGGATCTATGAAAAACTGTTTTTT
CASSLTAGIYEKLFF
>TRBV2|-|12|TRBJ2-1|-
TGTGCCAGCAGCGACCTGCACAATGAGCAGTTCTTC
CASSDLHNEQFF
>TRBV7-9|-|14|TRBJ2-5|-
TGTGCCAGCAGCTGGGCCGGGACTCAAGAGACCCAGTACTTC
CASSWAGTQETQYF
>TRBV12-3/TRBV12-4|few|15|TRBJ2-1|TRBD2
TGTGCCAGCAGTACCGGGACTAGCGAACTCAATGAGCAGTTCTTC
CASSTGTSELNEQFF
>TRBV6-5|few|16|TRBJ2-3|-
TGTGCCAGCAGTTACCTGGGGGCCGTCGGCACAGATACGCAGTATTTT
CASSYLGAVGTDTQYF
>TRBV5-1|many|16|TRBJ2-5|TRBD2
TGCGCCAGCAGCTTGACTAGCGGGGCGAATAGAGGGACCCAGTACTTC
CASSLTSGANRGTQYF
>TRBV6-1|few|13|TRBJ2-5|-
TGTGCCAGCAGTAAGGGTGGGCAAGAGACCCAGTACTTC
CASSKGGQETQYF
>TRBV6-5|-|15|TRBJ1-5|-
TGTGCCAGCAGTTACTCGGGGTTTAGAGGTCAGCCCCAGCATTTT
CASSYSGFRGQPQHF
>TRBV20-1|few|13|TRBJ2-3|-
TGCAGTGCTCAGGTCCGGGGGATAGATACGCAGTATTTT
CSAQVRGIDTQYF
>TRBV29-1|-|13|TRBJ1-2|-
TGCAGCGGCGCGTTGACAGGCCTAGATGGCTACACCTTC
CSGALTGLDGYTF
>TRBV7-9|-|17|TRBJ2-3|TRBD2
TGTGCCAGCAGCCCCTCCACGGCTAGCGGACTCATGGATACGCAGTATTTT
CASSPSTASGLMDTQYF
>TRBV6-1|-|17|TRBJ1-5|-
TGTGCCAGCAGTGAAGAATTGAGGCTACCTCACAATCAGCCCCAGCATTTT
CASSEELRLPHNQPQHF
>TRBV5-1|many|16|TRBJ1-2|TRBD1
TGCGCCAGCAGCTTGGATATGGGACAGGCTACCTATGGCTACACCTTC
CASSLDMGQATYGYTF
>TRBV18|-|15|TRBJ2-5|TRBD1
TGTGCCAGCTTAATCGGGACAGGGGGCAGCGAGACCCAGTACTTC
CASLIGTGGSETQYF
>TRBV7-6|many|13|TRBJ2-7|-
TGTGCCAGCAGCCAGGGGGGGCTGGACGAGCAGTACTTC
CASSQGGLDEQYF
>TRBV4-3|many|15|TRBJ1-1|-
TGCGCCAGCAGCCAAGATGTCGGGATGAACACTGAAGCTTTCTTT
CASSQDVGMNTEAFF
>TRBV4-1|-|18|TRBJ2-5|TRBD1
TGCGCCAGCAGCCAAGCGTGGGGGTTCTCAGGGGGCCAAGAGACCCAGTACTTC
CASSQAWGFSGGQETQYF
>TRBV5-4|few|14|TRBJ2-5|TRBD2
TGTGCCAGCAGCTTTAGCGGGGCGAAAGAGACCCAGTACTTC
CASSFSGAKETQYF
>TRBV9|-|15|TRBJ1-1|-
TGTGCCAGCAGCGTAGTGGGCACGGTTAACACTGAAGCTTTCTTT
CASSVVGTVNTEAFF
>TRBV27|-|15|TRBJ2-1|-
TGTGCCAGCAGTTTATCGGATACCCCTCGGGATGAGCAGTTCTTC
CASSLSDTPRDEQFF
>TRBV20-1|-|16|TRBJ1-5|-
TGCAGTGCTGTTCGGTCCGGCCGTCATAGCAATCAGCCCCAGCATTTT
CSAVRSGRHSNQPQHF
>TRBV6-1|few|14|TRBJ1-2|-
TGTGCCAGCAGTGCCCGGAGGGGGGAGCAAGGCTACACCTTC
CASSARRGEQGYTF
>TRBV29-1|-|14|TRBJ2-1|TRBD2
TGCAGCGCTATAGCGGGGTCTATATTGTATGAGCAGTTCTTC
CSAIAGSILYEQFF
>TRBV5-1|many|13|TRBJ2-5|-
TGCGCCAGCAGCTTACAACTCGGGGAGACCCAGTACTTC
CASSLQLGETQYF
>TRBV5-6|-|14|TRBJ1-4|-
TGTGCCAGCAGCTTAGGGGGACCTAATGAAAAACTGTTTTTT
CASSLGGPNEKLFF
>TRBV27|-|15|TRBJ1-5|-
TGTGCCAGCAGTTTTCGGGGTAGGCGCAATCAGCCCCAGCATTTT
CASSFRGRRNQPQHF
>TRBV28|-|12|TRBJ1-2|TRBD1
TGTGCCAGCAGACAGGGGTTAGATGGCTACACCTTC
CASRQGLDGYTF
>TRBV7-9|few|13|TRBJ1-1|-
TGTGCCAGCAGCTTGGGGCGGACCGATGAAGCTTTCTTT
CASSLGRTDEAFF
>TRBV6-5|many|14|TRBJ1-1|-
TGTGCCAGCTACACCGGGACGGTGAACACTGAAGCTTTCTTT
CASYTGTVNTEAFF
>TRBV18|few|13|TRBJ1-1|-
TGTGCCAGCTCACTAGACAGGTCCGATGAAGCTTTCTTT
CASSLDRSDEAFF
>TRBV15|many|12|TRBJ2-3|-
TGTGCCACCAGCAGAGACGCAGATACGCAGTATTTT
CATSRDADTQYF
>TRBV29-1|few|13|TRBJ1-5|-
TGCAGCGTCCAGGAAGTCGGGAATCAGCCCCAGCATTTT
CSVQEVGNQPQHF
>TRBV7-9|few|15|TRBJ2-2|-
TGTGCCAGCAGCCCTAACCGGGGGAGTACCGGGGAGCTGTTTTTT
CASSPNRGSTGELFF